The rows below give T cell receptor beta chains drawn from one sample of a study of cytomegalovirus exposure and HLA in healthy donors. Sequencing was performed with immunoSEQ multiplex PCR; in TCRdb, only in-frame clones are kept and a portion is missing. This repertoire shows roughly 100,000 clones, around 72% found once; its top ten account for approximately 11%. The sample was PBMCs. The receptors were sampled from a young man in good health and CMV-seropositive. The CDR3 runs from the conserved cysteine through the conserved F or W.

CDR3 length	J gene	V gene	CDR3 protein
15	TRBJ1-3	TRBV10-3	CAISERDRDGNTIYF
15	TRBJ1-4	TRBV30	CASQQGPATNEKLFF
13	TRBJ2-3	TRBV30	CAWSPLSPDTQYF
15	TRBJ1-4	TRBV15	CATSRGQGLNEKLFF
20	TRBJ2-1	TRBV27	CASSLRWGGLTPSAYNEQFF
16	TRBJ2-7	TRBV30	CAWSVRPWRGDYEQYF
15	TRBJ1-1	TRBV27	CASSLRTGVRTEAFF
17	TRBJ2-6	TRBV10-3	CATGGGGDRSGANVLTF
15	TRBJ1-4	TRBV10-1	CASRWTGGKNEKLFF
11	TRBJ2-5	TRBV29-1	CSLTGQETQYF
14	TRBJ2-7	TRBV6-1	CASSEQDRVHEQYF
14	TRBJ2-3	TRBV7-2	CASSSGLARDTQYF
17	TRBJ2-1	TRBV5-7	CASSLEWYGTVDNEQFF
13	TRBJ2-3	TRBV5-1	CASSLEGADTQYF
15	TRBJ2-7	TRBV6-6	CASSPGQGLSYEQYF
16	TRBJ2-1	TRBV7-9	CASSLAVGRGVNEQFF
17	TRBJ1-5	TRBV10-3	CAISDHVGTGKAQPQHF
16	TRBJ1-5	TRBV6-1	CASSEARGRSNQPQHF
13	TRBJ2-7	TRBV10-1	CASSGQGRDEQYF
13	TRBJ1-2	TRBV30	CAWSVMSGVGYTF
12	TRBJ2-7	TRBV29-1	CSVQGFPYEQYF
13	TRBJ1-1	TRBV4-1	CASSNTGTLNAFF
15	TRBJ1-1	TRBV5-6	CARGRYRALWTEAFF
16	TRBJ2-2	TRBV4-2	CASSQDSGGYTGELFF
15	TRBJ1-4	TRBV9	CASSVATSTNEKLFF